Below, 23 T cell receptor beta chains from the same sample are listed, as sequenced in a study of a mutant IDH1 vaccine in newly diagnosed glioma. Only in-frame clones appear in the TCRdb table, and some are missing; sequencing was by immunoSEQ multiplex PCR. The sample consists of over 30,000 clones, just under 90% of them appearing once. Time point in this sample: week 47, end of study. Doses consisted of 300 ug of mutant IDH1 20-mer peptide each, paired with topical imiquimod. Their specific antigens are unknown. Material: PBMCs, obtained from a glioma patient whose treatment included an IDH1 peptide vaccine. The receptors were gathered from a woman younger than 45 with glioma.

The table lists this clone with a count of one. The rearrangement links TRBV7-2 to TRBJ2-7; D ambiguous. V gave up 1 base and J gave up 4 bases, with 5 bases separating them. In germline, CDR1 is SGHTA, CDR2 FQGNSA. CDR3 length equals 12 residues. This CDR3 reads CASSLDQYEQYF. CDR3 DNA sequence: TGTGCCAGCAGCTTAGATCAATACGAGCAGTACTTC.

The rearrangement uses TRBV6-1 and TRBJ1-6; possible D gene TRBD1, 6 bases. Germline CDR1 and CDR2: MNHNS and SASEGT. The CDR3 contains 15 residues. V was pared by 4 bases and J by 7 bases, with 14 bases between. The CDR3 DNA reads TGTGCCAGCAGTGCACAGGGTATAGGCAATTCACCCCTCCACTTT. Translating gives CASSAQGIGNSPLHF.

The rearrangement links TRBV2 to TRBJ1-1; no clear D. This CDR3 has 13 residues. Germline CDR1 and CDR2: SNHLY and FYNNEI. Deletions cut 3 bases from V and 1 base from J, with 6 bases between. CDR3 sequence: CASSESPNTEAFF. Here the CDR3 DNA reads TGTGCCAGCAGTGAGTCCCCGAACACTGAAGCTTTCTTT.

This chain links TRBV5-1 with TRBJ2-1; TRBD1 matches at 10 bases. After removal of 1 base from V and 7 bases from J, the junction contained 5 bases not matched to a gene. CDR3 length equals 15 residues. Germline CDR1 SGHRS, CDR2 YFSETQ. The CDR3 region is CASSLRRDRGNEQFF. The CDR3 DNA follows: TGCGCCAGCAGCTTGAGACGGGACAGGGGTAATGAGCAGTTCTTC.

The genes are TRBV10-1 and TRBJ1-5; TRBD1 is a possible D gene (5 bases). Trimming took 6 bases from V and 1 from J, leaving 13 bases between them. The CDR3 is 15 residues long. Germline CDR1 and CDR2: WNHNN and SYGVQD (reference sequence). The CDR3: CASRGGTTSNQPQHF. CDR3 nucleotide sequence: TGCGCCAGCAGGGGCGGGACGACGAGCAATCAGCCCCAGCATTTT.

The chain carries TRBV6-6 and TRBJ1-1; weak D call: TRBD1 (5 bases). The CDR3 has 13 residues. Per germline, CDR1 MNHNY and CDR2 SVGAGI (reference sequence). V lost 2 bases and J 1 base, leaving 5 bases between the germline ends. The CDR3 DNA sequence: TGTGCCAGCAGTTACGGGGGGAACACTGAAGCTTTCTTT. Residues: CASSYGGNTEAFF.

The chain is built from TRBV5-1 and TRBJ1-1; D is unresolved. Germline CDR1 and CDR2: SGHRS and YFSETQ. The CDR3 is 13 amino acids. V was pared by 4 bases and J by 0 bases, with 7 bases between. The CDR3 sequence: CASSPIVNTEAFF. CDR3 coding DNA: TGCGCCAGCAGCCCCATAGTGAACACTGAAGCTTTCTTT.

The V and J genes are TRBV2 and TRBJ2-7, with D perhaps matching TRBD2 (7 bases). The germline gives CDR1 SNHLY, CDR2 FYNNEI. V was shortened by 1 base and J by 1 base, with 11 bases between the two germline ends. This CDR3 contains 15 residues. CDR3 loop: CASSEEGGSSYEQYF. The DNA for the CDR3 is TGTGCCAGCAGTGAAGAGGGGGGGTCTTCCTACGAGCAGTACTTC. The complete variable domain, with remaining parts taken from reference TRBV2 and TRBJ2-7, reads EPEVTQTPSHQVTQMGQEVILRCVPISNHLYFYWYRQILGQKVEFLVSFYNNEISEKSEIFDDQFSVERPDGSNFTLKIRSTKLEDSAMYFCASSEEGGSSYEQYFGPGTRLTVT.

The V call is TRBV18, the J call TRBJ2-7; 12 positions match TRBD1. CDR3 length equals 16 residues. With 3 bases clipped from V and 1 base from J, the junction kept 4 bases outside the gene matches. The germline CDR1 and CDR2 sequences are KGHSH and LQKENI. The CDR3 nucleotides are TGTGCCAGCTCACCGGGGACAGGGGGCGTATCCTACGAGCAGTACTTC. Protein: CASSPGTGGVSYEQYF.

This clone was observed a single time. J is TRBJ1-2 and V is TRBV29-1; D might be TRBD1 (5 bases). The CDR3 is 12 amino acids. CDR1 is SQVTM and CDR2 is ANQGSEA in the germline V gene. Trimming left V 4 bases short and J 5 bases short, with 11 bases between. The CDR3, as DNA: TGCAGCGTTGCCGACAGTTTATATGGCTACACCTTC. Translating it yields CSVADSLYGYTF.

The rearrangement joins TRBV7-9 to TRBJ1-1; no clear D. V was pared by 1 base and J by 6 bases, with 15 bases between. Germline values: CDR1 SEHNR, CDR2 FQNEAQ (reference sequence). The CDR3 extends over 15 amino acids. The CDR3: CASSLGYGVTSEAFF. CDR3 DNA sequence: TGTGCCAGCAGCTTAGGCTACGGGGTTACGTCTGAAGCTTTCTTT. Full variable domain (rest looked up from reference TRBV7-9 and TRBJ1-1): DTGVSQNPRHKITKRGQNVTFRCDPISEHNRLYWYRQTLGQGPEFLTYFQNEAQLEKSRLLSDRFSAERPKGSFSTLEIQRTEQGDSAMYLCASSLGYGVTSEAFFGQGTRLTVV.

This sequence joins TRBV2 and TRBJ2-7; 7 bases agree with TRBD1. The V segment lost 4 bases and the J segment 3 bases; nucleotides outside the gene matches: 6. Germline V gives CDR1 SNHLY, CDR2 FYNNEI. The CDR3 extends over 14 amino acids. In DNA form, the CDR3 reads TGTGCCAGCAGTGGACAGGGTAATGACTACGAGCAGTACTTC. This translates into CASSGQGNDYEQYF.

The rearrangement uses TRBV7-2 and TRBJ2-7; D not certain. Germline V gives CDR1 SGHTA, CDR2 FQGNSA. The CDR3 has 13 residues. Trimming shortened V by 1 base and J by 5 bases, and 9 bases separated the two germline ends. This CDR3 is CASSLEVYHEQYF. The CDR3, as DNA: TGTGCCAGCAGCTTAGAGGTATACCACGAGCAGTACTTC.

The chain employs TRBV2 and TRBJ1-6; D call uncertain. The CDR3 consists of 17 residues. The ends were cut back, 8 bases at V and 1 base at J, with 18 bases in the middle. CDR1 SNHLY and CDR2 FYNNEI come from the germline V gene. CDR3 in DNA: TGTGCCAGCGAGGAACAGACTGGGTCGTCCTATAATTCACCCCTCCACTTT. Its translation is CASEEQTGSSYNSPLHF.

The chain has TRBV6-5 and TRBJ1-1; a weak D match, TRBD1 (6 bases). In germline, CDR1 is MNHEY, CDR2 SVGAGI. CDR3 length: 13 residues. With 5 bases removed from V and 8 bases from J, the gap between germline ends came to 15 bases. CDR3 in DNA: TGTGCCAGCAGTCATTGGACAGCCCCCGAAGCTTTCTTT. It encodes CASSHWTAPEAFF.

The V and J genes are TRBV6-1 and TRBJ1-1; a possible D gene is TRBD1 (6 bases). The V end lost 6 bases, the J end lost 5 bases, and 19 bases lay between the germline ends. Germline V CDR1 and CDR2: MNHNS, SASEGT. This CDR3 spans 15 amino acids. The CDR3 spells CASRLYWGAGTEAFF. The CDR3 nucleotides read TGTGCCAGCAGGCTGTATTGGGGGGCAGGGACTGAAGCTTTCTTT.

For this clone: Other DNA sequences in the same sample also yield this CDR3. The genes are TRBV2 and TRBJ1-1; D perhaps matches TRBD1 (5 bases). The CDR3 extends over 13 amino acids. Trimming pared 7 bases from V and 1 base from J, leaving 10 bases between. The V gene's germline CDR1 is SNHLY and CDR2 FYNNEI. In DNA form, the CDR3 reads TGTGCCAGCACAGGACAAAGGAACACTGAAGCTTTCTTT. Translated: CASTGQRNTEAFF.

This chain connects TRBV5-8 to TRBJ2-7; 7 positions match TRBD1. CDR1 is SGHTS and CDR2 is YDEGEE in the germline V gene. This CDR3 contains 15 residues. The J segment lost 0 bases and the V segment lost 4 bases, leaving 7 bases of the junction unmatched. The chain's CDR3 is CASSDAQGHSYEQYF. As DNA, the CDR3 is TGTGCCAGCAGCGACGCACAGGGGCACTCCTACGAGCAGTACTTC. Together with reference TRBV5-8 and TRBJ2-7, the CDR3 gives the full variable domain: EAGVTQSPTHLIKTRGQQATLRCSPISGHTSVYWYQQALGLGLQFLLWYDEGEERNRGNFPPRFSGRQFPNYSSELNVNALELEDSALYLCASSDAQGHSYEQYFGPGTRLTVT.

The chain has TRBV7-9 and TRBJ2-1; 8 bases are a match to TRBD2. Germline CDR1 SEHNR, CDR2 FQNEAQ (reference sequence). V was pared by 5 bases and J by 3 bases, with 9 bases of the junction left unmatched. This CDR3 has 16 amino acids. CDR3 amino acids: CASSPQGRGDYNEQFF. In DNA, the CDR3 is TGTGCCAGCAGCCCCCAAGGGCGGGGGGACTACAATGAGCAGTTCTTC.

The V gene is TRBV4-2, the J gene TRBJ1-1; D uncertain. V lost 0 bases to trimming and J lost 0 bases, with 14 bases between them. Germline CDR1 LGHNA, CDR2 YNFKEQ. The CDR3 spans 17 residues. As DNA, the CDR3 is TGTGCCAGCAGCCAAGAAACGGCTCGGATCCTGAACACTGAAGCTTTCTTT. Translated: CASSQETARILNTEAFF.

V gene TRBV9 combines with J gene TRBJ2-4; TRBD2 aligns across 14 bases. Trimming at V came to 2 bases and at J to 3 bases, leaving 7 bases not matched to a gene. Germline V gene sequence: CDR1 SGDLS, CDR2 YYNGEE. The CDR3 has 18 amino acids. The CDR3 reads CASSVGLAGGQGKNIQYF. DNA for the CDR3: TGTGCCAGCAGCGTTGGACTAGCGGGGGGACAGGGCAAAAACATTCAGTACTTC.

The chain combines TRBV7-2 with TRBJ2-2, with 9 positions matching TRBD2. CDR1 is SGHTA and CDR2 is FQGNSA in the germline V gene. The CDR3 has 15 amino acids. J lost 5 bases, V lost 3 bases, and 4 bases had no gene match. For the CDR3, the DNA is TGTGCCAGCAGCTTGAGACTAGCGGCGACCGGGGAGCTGTTTTTT. Translated: CASSLRLAATGELFF. The whole variable domain, filled in from reference TRBV7-2 and TRBJ2-2, reads GAGVSQSPSNKVTEKGKDVELRCDPISGHTALYWYRQSLGQGLEFLIYFQGNSAPDKSGLPSDRFSAERTGGSVSTLTIQRTQQEDSAVYLCASSLRLAATGELFFGEGSRLTVL.

The rearrangement links TRBV10-1 to TRBJ1-1; no firm D call. The CDR3 contains 14 residues. Germline values: CDR1 WNHNN, CDR2 SYGVQD (reference sequence). The V gene lost 2 bases and the J gene lost 1 base, with 8 bases spanning the gap. The CDR3 nucleotides read TGCGCCAGCAGTGAGGTTAAGGGGAACACTGAAGCTTTCTTT. Translation gives CASSEVKGNTEAFF.